This TCR beta chain comes out of a study of Tregs in tolerant kidney transplant recipients. This clone was recorded only once. Its antigen is not known. Thawed PBMCs were FACS-sorted into unstimulated CD4+CD25+CD127- regulatory T cells, CD4+CD25- non-regulatory cells, CD4 and CD8 cells. Notes on the study in general: Biological reproducibility was not directly addressed, but technical replication error appeared minimal. The most relevant donor-specific Treg TCRbeta repertoire apparently came from expansion with activated donor B cells.

V was pared by 0 bases and J by 4 bases, with 8 bases between. This CDR3 contains 14 residues. CDR1 and CDR2 from the germline V gene are SGDLS and YYNGEE. The method was immunoSEQ multiplex PCR; TCRdb's version includes in-frame clones alone and lacks a portion of them. The profile shows some 90,000 clones, around nine tenths of them singletons. The rearrangement joins TRBV9 to TRBJ2-1, with a weak D call TRBD2 (5 bases). Sequencing was done on a sample of CD8+ T cells from blood. The receptor's source is a human donor in good health. CDR3 bases: TGTGCCAGCAGCGTAGCCGGGGTTTACAATGAGCAGTTCTTC. Residues: CASSVAGVYNEQFF.